The 24 T cell receptor beta chains below all came from one sample that was sequenced in a study of cytomegalovirus exposure and HLA in healthy donors. The PCR made use of 60 Vbeta and 13 Jbeta primers. The data were produced by immunoSEQ multiplex PCR, yet TCRdb's version contains in-frame clones alone and is incomplete. Reported are about 200,000 clones; the ten largest clones contain 6.5%. The specimen was PBMCs. The receptors shown here come from a young man in good health and CMV-seronegative.

V usage is TRBV29-1 and J usage is TRBJ2-3, with 7 bases matching TRBD1. The CDR3 runs 14 residues. CDR1 SQVTM and CDR2 ANQGSEA come from the germline V gene. The J segment lost 0 bases and the V segment lost 6 bases, leaving 6 bases of the junction unmatched. The CDR3 nucleotides are TGCAGCGTCACCGGGACAGACAGCACAGATACGCAGTATTTT. It translates to CSVTGTDSTDTQYF.

The V call is TRBV5-6, the J call TRBJ2-2, with 8 nucleotides matching TRBD1. The CDR3 has 15 residues. V lost 5 bases and J lost 1; bases outside the gene matches: 4. Germline V lookup: CDR1 SGHDT, CDR2 YYEEEE. The CDR3 region is CASSPGGRNTGELFF. The CDR3 DNA reads as TGTGCCAGCAGTCCAGGGGGCCGGAACACCGGGGAGCTGTTTTTT.

This chain connects TRBV19 to TRBJ1-5, with D hard to call. The CDR3 extends over 16 amino acids. Germline CDR1 LNHDA, CDR2 SQIVND (reference sequence). V lost 5 bases to trimming and J lost 5 bases, with 19 bases between them. This CDR3 reads CASSGQSLWRDQPQHF. CDR3 nucleotides: TGTGCCAGTAGTGGTCAGAGTTTATGGAGGGATCAGCCCCAGCATTTT. Filled out from reference TRBV19 and TRBJ1-5, the complete variable domain reads DGGITQSPKYLFRKEGQNVTLSCEQNLNHDAMYWYRQDPGQGLRLIYYSQIVNDFQKGDIAEGYSVSREKKESFPLTVTSAQKNPTAFYLCASSGQSLWRDQPQHFGDGTRLSIL.

CDR3 sequence (DNA): TGTGCCAGCAGCTTAGCGGTACAGGGGAACACCGGGGAGCTGTTTTTT. This encodes CASSLAVQGNTGELFF. The V gene is TRBV7-6, the J gene TRBJ2-2; D is possibly TRBD1 (6 bases). Germline CDR1 reads SGHVS; CDR2 reads FNYEAQ. Between the trimmed V and J ends, which lost 0 bases and 1 base, there was a span of 9 bases. The CDR3 runs to 16 residues.

V gene TRBV7-8 combines with J gene TRBJ2-3, with D maybe TRBD2 (6 bases). Germline CDR1 reads SGHVS; CDR2 reads FQNEAQ. Trimming took off 5 bases at V and 0 bases at J, with 12 bases between the two ends. This CDR3 region has 15 residues. CDR3 sequence (DNA): TGTGCCAGCAGCAGAGAAAGCGGGAGCACAGATACGCAGTATTTT. Translated, it gives CASSRESGSTDTQYF.

V usage is TRBV2 and J usage is TRBJ1-2; D remains unclear. The CDR3 has 14 amino acids. Germline V gene lookup returns CDR1 SNHLY and CDR2 FYNNEI. Trimming pared 8 bases from V and 2 bases from J, leaving 15 bases between. The CDR3 protein is CASLSERGNYGYTF. CDR3 in DNA: TGTGCCAGCCTCTCAGAGAGAGGGAACTATGGCTACACCTTC.

J is TRBJ1-2 and V is TRBV14; the D gene is possibly TRBD1 (5 bases). The CDR3 has 13 residues. Trimming removed 4 bases from V and 0 bases from J, with 6 bases in between. The germline gives CDR1 SGHDN, CDR2 FVKESK. As DNA, the CDR3 is TGTGCCAGCAGCCTACAGGCTAACTATGGCTACACCTTC. Its protein is CASSLQANYGYTF.

This chain uses TRBV29-1 with TRBJ2-4, with a tentative D call TRBD1 (6 bases). The V gene lost 4 bases and the J gene lost 0 bases, with 13 bases spanning the gap. The CDR3 contains 15 residues. The germline V gene has CDR1 SQVTM and CDR2 ANQGSEA. CDR3 loop: CSVGWTELAKNIQYF. The CDR3 DNA is TGCAGCGTTGGGTGGACAGAACTAGCCAAAAACATTCAGTACTTC.

This chain joins TRBV6-1 and TRBJ2-7, with 8 bases fitting TRBD1. The junction had 3 bases not matched to a gene; V was cut back by 2 bases and J by 3 bases. The CDR3 extends over 14 amino acids. Looked up from germline, CDR1 is MNHNS and CDR2 is SASEGT. The CDR3 protein is CASSEPGQGYEQYF. The CDR3 nucleotides are TGTGCCAGCAGTGAACCCGGACAGGGCTACGAGCAGTACTTC.

The chain links TRBV27 to TRBJ1-4; the D gene is possibly TRBD1 (6 bases). Germline V gene data show CDR1 as MNHEY and CDR2 as SMNVEV (reference sequence). V lost 6 bases and J lost 3, with 17 bases in between. The CDR3 extends over 16 amino acids. The CDR3 DNA is TGTGCCAGCAGGGGGGTCGCGGCAGGGGCTAATGAAAAACTGTTTTTT. It yields the protein CASRGVAAGANEKLFF. Using reference TRBV27 and TRBJ1-4 for the parts outside the CDR3, the full variable domain is EAQVTQNPRYLITVTGKKLTVTCSQNMNHEYMSWYRQDPGLGLRQIYYSMNVEVTDKGDVPEGYKVSRKEKRNFPLILESPSPNQTSLYFCASRGVAAGANEKLFFGSGTQLSVL.

The gene calls are TRBV28 and TRBJ2-7; 11 bases agree with TRBD2. The V gene's germline CDR1 is MDHEN and CDR2 SYDVKM. Trimming took 6 bases from V and 3 from J; bases not matched to a gene: 7. The CDR3 is 15 amino acids. DNA for the CDR3: TGTGCCAGCAGCCCGCCCACTAGCGGGAGCTACGAGCAGTACTTC. It encodes CASSPPTSGSYEQYF.

The chain uses TRBV6-7 and TRBJ2-7; the match to TRBD1 covers 8 bases. TRBV6-7 is assigned to the ORF class and has an uncertain function. V was clipped by 0 bases and J by 4 bases; unmatched bases: 5. This CDR3 contains 15 residues. DNA of the CDR3: TGTGCCAGCAGTTACTCGTGGGACAGGCGGTACGAGCAGTACTTC. This gives the protein CASSYSWDRRYEQYF.

This chain joins TRBV19 and TRBJ1-6; D gene uncertain. V gave up 4 bases and J gave up 4 bases, with 17 bases separating them. CDR1 and CDR2 (germline): LNHDA, SQIVND (reference sequence). The length of the CDR3 is 17 residues. CDR3 residues: CASSTPSRAGYNSPLHF. DNA of the CDR3: TGTGCCAGTAGTACCCCCAGTCGAGCCGGGTATAATTCACCCCTCCACTTT.

The rearrangement uses TRBV9 and TRBJ1-2; 9 bases are a match to TRBD1. The germline CDR1 and CDR2 sequences are SGDLS and YYNGEE. The CDR3 spans 13 residues. V was clipped by 0 bases and J by 6 bases; unmatched bases: 0. CDR3 nucleotide sequence: TGTGCCAGCAGCGTAGGGACAGGGGATGGCTACACCTTC. It encodes CASSVGTGDGYTF.

This chain links TRBV10-3 with TRBJ2-7; no clear D gene. V dropped 0 bases and J dropped 2 bases, with 8 bases sitting between them. The CDR3 spans 14 residues. Germline V gene sequence: CDR1 ENHRY, CDR2 SYGVKD. CDR3 coding DNA: TGTGCCATCAGTGAGTCCCCCGACACCTACGAGCAGTACTTC. Protein sequence: CAISESPDTYEQYF.

V and J are TRBV7-2 and TRBJ1-2; D is possibly TRBD1 (5 bases). Germline CDR1 reads SGHTA; CDR2 reads FQGNSA. This CDR3 comprises 14 residues. V was clipped by 0 bases and J by 8 bases, with 13 bases between them. DNA for the CDR3: TGTGCCAGCAGCTTAGCGGGGCAATTTGCAGGCTACACCTTC. It is translated as CASSLAGQFAGYTF.

The V call is TRBV29-1, the J call TRBJ2-7; D is possibly TRBD2 (6 bases). CDR3 length: 13 amino acids. The germline V gene encodes CDR1 SQVTM and CDR2 ANQGSEA. The V end lost 3 bases, the J end lost 2 bases, and 11 bases lay between the germline ends. The CDR3 sequence: CSVDGGGAYEQYF. As DNA, the CDR3 is TGCAGCGTTGATGGTGGAGGGGCCTACGAGCAGTACTTC.

The genes are TRBV5-1 and TRBJ2-5, with 9 bases lining up with TRBD2. The ends lost 5 bases at V and 2 bases at J; junction bases unmatched: 7. The CDR3 covers 15 residues. Germline V lookup: CDR1 SGHRS, CDR2 YFSETQ. The DNA for the CDR3 is TGCGCCAGCAGACCCAGCGGGAGGCCTCAAGAGACCCAGTACTTC. As protein: CASRPSGRPQETQYF.

The genes are TRBV6-5 and TRBJ2-4; D gene uncertain. V lost 7 bases and J lost 5, with 12 bases in between. Germline-derived CDR1 and CDR2 are MNHEY and SVGAGI. This CDR3 has 13 residues. The CDR3 sequence is CASTPPGENIQYF. CDR3 nucleotides: TGTGCCAGCACTCCCCCGGGTGAAAACATTCAGTACTTC.

The chain recombines TRBV23-1 with TRBJ1-1; D is uncertain. TRBV23-1 is labeled an ORF, and its function is uncertain. The CDR3 contains 15 residues. Trimming left V 1 base short and J 5 bases short, with 14 bases between. The CDR3 loop reads CASSQWKEVLTEAFF. The CDR3, as DNA: TGCGCCAGCAGTCAATGGAAGGAGGTGTTGACTGAAGCTTTCTTT.

The rearrangement joins TRBV5-5 to TRBJ1-1; D is possibly TRBD1 (6 bases). The CDR3 has 13 amino acids. The germline V and J ends were trimmed by 6 bases and 3 bases, with 12 bases remaining between them. Germline CDR1 and CDR2: SGHKS and YYEKEE (reference sequence). The CDR3 coding sequence is TGTGCCAGCATCCTCAGACAGGACACTGAAGCTTTCTTT. Protein product: CASILRQDTEAFF.

The genes are TRBV25-1 and TRBJ2-4, with TRBD1 matching 9 bases. Germline CDR1 reads MGHDK; CDR2 reads SYGVNS. The length of the CDR3 is 15 residues. Unmatched junction bases numbered 8, after V lost 8 bases and J lost 3 bases. The CDR3 loop is CASGGQGTVKNIQYF. DNA for the CDR3: TGTGCCAGCGGAGGACAGGGGACAGTCAAAAACATTCAGTACTTC.

This rearrangement joins TRBV29-1 to TRBJ1-2; 9 positions match TRBD1. The CDR3 is made up of 13 amino acids. Germline CDR1 and CDR2: SQVTM and ANQGSEA. Trimming removed 7 bases from V and 4 bases from J; junction bases left unmatched: 7. The CDR3: CSAKYRGPYGYTF. The CDR3 DNA sequence: TGCAGCGCCAAATACAGGGGGCCCTATGGCTACACCTTC. The variable domain in full, completed from reference TRBV29-1 and TRBJ1-2, reads SAVISQKPSRDICQRGTSLTIQCQVDSQVTMMFWYRQQPGQSLTLIATANQGSEATYESGFVIDKFPISRPNLTFSTLTVSNMSPEDSSIYLCSAKYRGPYGYTFGSGTRLTVV.

The chain couples TRBV30 to TRBJ2-1; 7 bases agree with TRBD2. Germline V lookup: CDR1 GTSNPN, CDR2 SVGIG (reference sequence). V shed 8 bases, J shed 10 bases, and the junction held 17 bases outside the gene matches. This CDR3 is 14 amino acids long. CDR3 coding DNA: TGTGCCGGGTGCCCCGGGACTAATATCGCCGAGCAGTTCTTC. Its translation is CAGCPGTNIAEQFF. Full variable domain (rest looked up from reference TRBV30 and TRBJ2-1): SQTIHQWPATLVQPVGSPLSLECTVEGTSNPNLYWYRQAAGRGLQLLFYSVGIGQISSEVPQNLSASRPQDRQFILSSKKLLLSDSGFYLCAGCPGTNIAEQFFGPGTRLTVL.